The TCR beta chain under discussion was sequenced for a study of blood T cell repertoires in COVID-19. Germline CDR1 is MNHEY and CDR2 is SVGEGT. CDR3 size: 14 residues. V was pared by 2 bases and J by 6 bases, with 14 bases between. Method: immunoSEQ multiplex PCR; TCRdb's copy keeps in-frame clones and lacks some. The table includes tens of thousands of clones, about 87% detected once. This chain uses TRBV6-2 or TRBV6-3 with TRBJ2-7, with a possible D match to TRBD2 (7 bases). Material: peripheral blood. The receptor was derived from a human donor in a cohort sampled during active COVID-19. CDR3 bases: TGTGCCAGCAGTTACGGCTGGGGGGGCGCCGAGCAGTACTTC. Protein product: CASSYGWGGAEQYF.